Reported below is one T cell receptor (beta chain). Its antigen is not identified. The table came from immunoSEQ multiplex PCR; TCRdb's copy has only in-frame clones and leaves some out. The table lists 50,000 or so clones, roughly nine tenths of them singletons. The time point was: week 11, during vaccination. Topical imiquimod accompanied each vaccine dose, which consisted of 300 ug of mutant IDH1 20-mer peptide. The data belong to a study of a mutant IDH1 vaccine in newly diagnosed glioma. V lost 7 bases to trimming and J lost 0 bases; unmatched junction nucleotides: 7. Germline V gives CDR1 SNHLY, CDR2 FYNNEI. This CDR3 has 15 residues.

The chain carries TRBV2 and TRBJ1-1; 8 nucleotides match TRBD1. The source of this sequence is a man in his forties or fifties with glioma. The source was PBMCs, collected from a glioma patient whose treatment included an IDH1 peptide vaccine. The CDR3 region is CASTVGQGLNTEAFF. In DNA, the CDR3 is TGTGCCAGCACCGTAGGACAGGGACTGAACACTGAAGCTTTCTTT.